This T cell receptor (beta chain) was sequenced for a study of blood T cell repertoires in COVID-19. The length of the CDR3 is 15 residues. Germline values: CDR1 LGHDT, CDR2 YNNKEL (reference sequence). The V end lost 1 base, the J end lost 6 bases, and 15 bases lay between the germline ends. Everyone who took part was 18 to 89 years old, and they came from 24 US areas. TCRdb's table, derived via immunoSEQ multiplex PCR, lists solely in-frame clones and lacks some. The sample shows around 500,000 clones, 85% to 90% of them seen only once. The sequence was obtained from a woman in her thirties or forties who had recovered from COVID-19. Sequencing used PBMCs or T cells enriched from blood (not recorded which). The rearrangement joins TRBV3-1 (or the pseudogene TRBV3-2) to TRBJ1-2; no firm D call. The CDR3 loop is CASSQVGSDPHGYTF. In DNA, the CDR3 is TGTGCCAGCAGCCAAGTGGGGAGCGATCCCCATGGCTACACCTTC.